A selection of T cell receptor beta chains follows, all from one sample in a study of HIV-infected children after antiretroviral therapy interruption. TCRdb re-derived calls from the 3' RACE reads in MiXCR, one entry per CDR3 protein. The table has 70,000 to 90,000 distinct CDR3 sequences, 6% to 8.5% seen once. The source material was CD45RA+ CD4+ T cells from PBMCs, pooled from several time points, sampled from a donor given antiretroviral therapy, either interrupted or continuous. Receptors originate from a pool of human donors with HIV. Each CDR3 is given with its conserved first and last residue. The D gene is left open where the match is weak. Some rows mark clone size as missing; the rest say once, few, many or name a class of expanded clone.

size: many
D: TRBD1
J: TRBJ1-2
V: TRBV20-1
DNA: TGCAGTGCTCCCGGGACAGGGTCGGAGGGCTACACCTTC
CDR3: CSAPGTGSEGYTF

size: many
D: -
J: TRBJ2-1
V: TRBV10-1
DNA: TGCGCCAGCAGTGTCGTAACCGGGATGGAAGGAGAGCAGTTCTTC
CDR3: CASSVVTGMEGEQFF

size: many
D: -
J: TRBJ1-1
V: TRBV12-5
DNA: TGTGCTAGTGGGAGGGGGGAGAACACTGAAGCTTTCTTT
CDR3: CASGRGENTEAFF

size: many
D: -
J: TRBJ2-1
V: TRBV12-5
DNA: TGTGCTAGTGGTTCCGTCCGTAACTACAATGAGCAGTTCTTC
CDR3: CASGSVRNYNEQFF

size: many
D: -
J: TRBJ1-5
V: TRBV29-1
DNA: TGCAGCGTTGCACAGTCGAATCAGCCCCAGCATTTT
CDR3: CSVAQSNQPQHF

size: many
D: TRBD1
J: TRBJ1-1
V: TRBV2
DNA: TGTGCCACCCCGGGGACCTCAGGGGGAAACACTGAAGCTTTCTTT
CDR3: CATPGTSGGNTEAFF

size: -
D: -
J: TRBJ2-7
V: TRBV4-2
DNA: TGTGCCAGCAGCCAGGGGCGCGTGCAAGACCGCTCCTACGAGCAGTACTTC
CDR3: CASSQGRVQDRSYEQYF

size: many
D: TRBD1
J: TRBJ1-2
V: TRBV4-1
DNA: TGCGCCAGCAGCCTATCAAGACAGGGGGCTTTTGGCTACACCTTC
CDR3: CASSLSRQGAFGYTF

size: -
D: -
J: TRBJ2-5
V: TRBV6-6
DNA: TGTGCCAGCAGTTCCCGGGGAGGGGGACCCCAAGAGACCCAGTACTTC
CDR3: CASSSRGGGPQETQYF

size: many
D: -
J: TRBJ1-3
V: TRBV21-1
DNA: TGTGCCAGCAGCAAAGTAGACAGTCCTCCCTCTGGAAACACCATATATTTT
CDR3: CASSKVDSPPSGNTIYF

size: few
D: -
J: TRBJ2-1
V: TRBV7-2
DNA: TGTGCCAGCAGCTTAGGCTTGGCGAATCAGTTCTTC
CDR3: CASSLGLANQFF